The rows below give T cell receptor beta chains drawn from one sample of a study of brain T cells in children with intractable seizures. The assay was immunoSEQ multiplex PCR, and TCRdb's table has in-frame clones only and misses some. The data hold approximately 41,000 clones, with 75% to 95% observed a single time. The sample here was peripheral blood, taken at surgery. Receptor source: a girl aged 2 to 9 with tuberous sclerosis and intractable seizures. CDR3s include the opening cysteine and the closing phenylalanine or tryptophan. Fields, in order: J gene, V gene, clone size, D gene, CDR3 protein, CDR3 DNA. The D gene is left open where the match is weak. Expanded clones get a size class; other rows say once, few or many, or leave the size out.

>TRBJ2-1|TRBV20-1|once|TRBD2
CSASSLADPGDEQFF
TGCAGTGCTAGTTCTCTAGCGGACCCTGGGGATGAGCAGTTCTTC
>TRBJ1-1|TRBV2|.|.
CASSDRGDTEAFF
TGTGCCAGCAGTGACAGGGGAGATACTGAAGCTTTCTTT
>TRBJ1-2|TRBV2|.|TRBD1
CASSGLRQGDYGYTF
TGTGCCAGCAGTGGTCTTAGACAGGGGGACTATGGCTACACCTTC
>TRBJ1-1|TRBV28|.|TRBD1
CASSSDRGKAFF
TGTGCCAGCAGTTCAGACAGGGGGAAAGCTTTCTTT
>TRBJ2-2|TRBV5-1|.|.
CASSLSDTGELFF
TGCGCCAGCAGCTTGTCAGACACCGGGGAGCTGTTTTTT
>TRBJ2-1|TRBV5-4|.|TRBD1
CASSYRQGQDNEQFF
TGTGCCAGCAGTTATCGACAGGGACAGGACAATGAGCAGTTCTTC
>TRBJ1-4|TRBV12-3/TRBV12-4|.|.
CASSFAGSEKLFF
TGTGCCAGCAGTTTCGCAGGGAGTGAAAAACTGTTTTTT
>TRBJ2-2|TRBV12-3/TRBV12-4|.|.
CASSLSSNGELFF
TGTGCCAGCAGTTTGTCATCCAACGGGGAGCTGTTTTTT
>TRBJ2-5|TRBV5-1|.|.
CASSLWFSNPQETQYF
TGCGCCAGCAGCTTGTGGTTCTCGAACCCTCAAGAGACCCAGTACTTC
>TRBJ2-5|TRBV20-1|.|.
CSASRAQETQYF
TGCAGTGCTAGTAGGGCCCAAGAGACCCAGTACTTC
>TRBJ2-7|TRBV19|.|.
CASSIVQGYEQYF
TGTGCCAGTAGTATAGTTCAGGGATACGAGCAGTACTTC
>TRBJ1-1|TRBV6-6|.|.
CASSPRAIAGWRGTEAFF
TGTGCCAGCAGTCCAAGAGCGATCGCAGGGTGGAGGGGGACTGAAGCTTTCTTT
>TRBJ1-1|TRBV2|.|TRBD1
CASSLQGVPTEAFF
TGTGCCAGCAGTCTGCAGGGGGTCCCCACTGAAGCTTTCTTT
>TRBJ1-2|TRBV24-1|.|TRBD1
CATSDPDRVRPYGYTF
TGTGCCACCAGTGATCCGGACAGGGTAAGGCCATATGGCTACACCTTC
>TRBJ2-1|TRBV18|once|.
CASSPPDGRRNEQFF
TGTGCCAGCTCACCACCGGATGGCAGACGGAATGAGCAGTTCTTC
>TRBJ2-3|TRBV9|.|TRBD2
CASSAPKSSGGAGWPDTQYF
TGTGCCAGCAGCGCTCCGAAATCTAGCGGGGGGGCCGGTTGGCCAGATACGCAGTATTTT
>TRBJ2-3|TRBV5-5|.|TRBD1
CASSSRTGTDTQYF
TGTGCCAGCAGCTCTAGGACAGGGACAGATACGCAGTATTTT
>TRBJ1-1|TRBV25-1|.|.
CASSSDTRAEAFF
TGTGCCAGCAGCTCCGACACTAGGGCTGAAGCTTTCTTT
>TRBJ1-2|TRBV7-8|.|.
CASSLVGADYGYTF
TGTGCCAGCAGCTTAGTAGGGGCAGACTATGGCTACACCTTC
>TRBJ2-6|TRBV4-2|.|.
CASSQGGLSGANVLTF
TGTGCCAGCAGCCAAGGCGGACTCTCTGGGGCCAACGTCCTGACTTTC
>TRBJ2-1|TRBV7-6|.|.
CASSLGYSYNEQFF
TGTGCCAGCAGCTTGGGGTACTCCTACAATGAGCAGTTCTTC
>TRBJ1-1|TRBV4-1|.|TRBD1
CASSPLGPRRGTEAFF
TGCGCCAGCAGCCCCCTGGGCCCTCGCAGGGGGACTGAAGCTTTCTTT
>TRBJ1-4|TRBV12-3/TRBV12-4|.|.
CASSLGEKLFF
TGTGCCAGCAGTTTAGGCGAAAAACTGTTTTTT
>TRBJ1-2|TRBV4-1|.|.
CASSQEIIWGLQYGYTF
TGCGCCAGCAGCCAAGAAATCATATGGGGACTGCAGTATGGCTACACCTTC
>TRBJ2-5|TRBV10-2|.|.
CASSELREETQYF
TGCGCCAGCAGTGAGTTGCGGGAAGAGACCCAGTACTTC
>TRBJ2-7|TRBV5-1|.|TRBD2
CASSLSGGSEQYF
TGCGCCAGCAGCTTGAGCGGGGGGTCCGAGCAGTACTTC
>TRBJ2-3|TRBV12-5|.|.
CASGLITDTQYF
TGTGCTAGTGGTTTGATCACAGATACGCAGTATTTT
>TRBJ1-2|TRBV27|few|.
CASSFGGNYGYTF
TGTGCCAGCAGTTTCGGGGGTAACTATGGCTACACCTTC
>TRBJ2-2|TRBV4-1|.|.
CASSHEVGELFF
TGCGCCAGCAGCCATGAGGTCGGGGAGCTGTTTTTT
>TRBJ1-1|TRBV4-1|.|.
CASSQGHTNTEAFF
TGCGCCAGCAGCCAAGGGCACACGAACACTGAAGCTTTCTTT
>TRBJ2-5|TRBV20-1|once|.
CSASLYTRGRRETQYF
TGCAGTGCTAGTCTCTATACCAGGGGGAGGCGGGAGACCCAGTACTTC